The sample holds many counts of the clone carrying this TCR beta chain. Its antigen is undetermined. CDR1 and CDR2 from the germline V gene are LNHDA and SQIVND (reference sequence). The CDR3 loop spans 13 amino acids. The ends were cut back, 4 bases at V and 0 bases at J, with 7 bases in the middle. This entry comes from a study of T-cell reconstitution after alpha-beta-depleted transplantation in children. Study-wide points: In some patients, recipient T cells and intrathymic progenitors surviving conditioning explained high day-60 diversity. One year post-transplant, T-cell counts and diversity were largely derived from T cells produced anew. Where alpha-beta T cells came from about two months after transplant was reportedly several hundred expanded graft clones.

A library of TCRbeta sequences, prepared with unique molecular identifiers, was generated. TCRdb re-called the PCR reads with MiXCR, one entry per CDR3 protein. The table records fewer than 700,000 distinct CDR3 sequences, roughly 13% of them present only once. This specimen was PBMCs, mostly from graft donor cells, taken 360 days after TCRalphabeta/CD19-depleted stem cell transplant. The chain joins TRBV19 to TRBJ2-7; D may be TRBD1 (5 bases). The receptor's source is a male patient under 18 who had a stem cell transplant for acute myeloid leukemia, so the T cells may come from the graft donor. This chain's CDR3 is CASSTTASYEQYF. The CDR3 DNA follows: TGTGCCAGTAGTACGACAGCCTCCTACGAGCAGTACTTC.